This TCR beta chain is from a study of T cell responses to AZD1222 COVID-19 vaccine. Libraries were prepared by immunoSEQ multiplex PCR; TCRdb keeps only in-frame clonotypes and omits some of them. The sample lists over 150,000 clones, roughly nine tenths seen once, with 3% to 4% in the top ten. Findings and caveats of the study: Baseline seropositivity occurred in only 5 or 6 AZD1222 recipients. Donors, mostly white British, included more females; clonal diversity was possibly underestimated.

The CDR3 sequence is 13 residues long. Trimming shortened V by 2 bases and J by 8 bases, and 12 bases separated the two germline ends. Germline-derived CDR1 and CDR2 are MDHEN and SYDVKM. For this clone: Its antigen remains unidentified.

This specimen consisted of peripheral blood, obtained 28 days after the second AZD1222 dose. The clonotype was recovered from an adult who received the AZD1222 COVID-19 vaccine. The rearrangement uses TRBV28 and TRBJ1-2; D gene ambiguous. The CDR3 loop is CASSLQKTGGYTF. The CDR3 nucleotides are TGTGCCAGCAGTTTACAGAAGACTGGGGGCTACACCTTC.